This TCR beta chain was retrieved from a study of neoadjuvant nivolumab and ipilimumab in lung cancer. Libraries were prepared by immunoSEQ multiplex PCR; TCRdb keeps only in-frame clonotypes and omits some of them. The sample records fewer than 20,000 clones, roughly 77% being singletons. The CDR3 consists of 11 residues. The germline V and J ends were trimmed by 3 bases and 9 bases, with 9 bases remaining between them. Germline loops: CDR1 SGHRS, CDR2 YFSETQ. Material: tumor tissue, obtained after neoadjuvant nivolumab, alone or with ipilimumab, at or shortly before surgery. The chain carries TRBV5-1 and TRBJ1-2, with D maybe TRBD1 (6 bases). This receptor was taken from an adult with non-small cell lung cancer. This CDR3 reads CASSYQGRYTF. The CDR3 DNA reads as TGCGCCAGCAGCTATCAGGGGCGCTACACCTTC.